This T cell receptor beta chain was documented in a study of read filtering for tumor transcriptome and immune sequencing. A word on this clonotype: The likely explanation is a read error, given a far larger clone one base away.

Molecular barcoded adaptors covering alpha/delta and beta/gamma chains were used on 400 ng RNA. TCRdb processed the reads anew with MiXCR; each CDR3 protein has one entry. The sample carries 39,000 or so distinct CDR3 sequences, under 15% recorded once. The length of the CDR3 is 14 residues. The germline gives CDR1 SGHTA, CDR2 FQGTGA. The sequenced sample was a population of CD138-negative cells sorted from bone marrow. This TCR derives from a donor over 35 with multiple myeloma. The gene calls are TRBV7-3 and TRBJ2-1; D is possibly TRBD2 (6 bases). Here the CDR3 DNA reads TGTGCCAGCAGCTTAAGACGGGAGCTCAATGAGCGGTTCTTC. This gives the protein CASSLRRELNERFF.